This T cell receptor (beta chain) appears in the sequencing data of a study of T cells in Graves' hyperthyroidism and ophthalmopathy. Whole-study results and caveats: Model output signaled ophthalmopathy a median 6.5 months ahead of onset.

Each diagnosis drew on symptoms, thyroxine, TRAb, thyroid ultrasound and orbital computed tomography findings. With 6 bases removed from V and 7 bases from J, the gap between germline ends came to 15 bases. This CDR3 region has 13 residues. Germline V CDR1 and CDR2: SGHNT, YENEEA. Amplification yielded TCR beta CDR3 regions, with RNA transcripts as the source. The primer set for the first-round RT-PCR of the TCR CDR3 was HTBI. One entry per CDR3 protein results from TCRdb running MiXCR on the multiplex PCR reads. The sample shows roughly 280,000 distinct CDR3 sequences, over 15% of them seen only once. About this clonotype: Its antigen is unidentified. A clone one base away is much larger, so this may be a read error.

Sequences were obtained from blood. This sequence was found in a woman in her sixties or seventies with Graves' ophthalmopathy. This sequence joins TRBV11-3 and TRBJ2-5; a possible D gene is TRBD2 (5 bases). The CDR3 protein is CASSLPGSGTQYF. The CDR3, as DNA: TGTGCCAGCAGTTTACCGGGGTCGGGGACCCAGTACTTC.